This TCR beta chain was identified in a study of T cells in Graves' hyperthyroidism and ophthalmopathy. CDR1 SGHTA and CDR2 FQGNSA come from the germline V gene. V shed 2 bases and J shed 1 base, with 5 bases lying between them. The CDR3 is 13 residues long. With a duration under 2 months, the hyperthyroidism was newly diagnosed in patients aged 18 to 65. The TCR beta CDR3 regions underwent amplification using RNA transcripts as the source. First-round RT-PCR of the TCR CDR3 relied on the HTBI primer set. TCRdb itself ran the multiplex PCR reads through MiXCR, one entry per CDR3 protein. The sample holds 200,000 to 250,000 distinct CDR3 sequences, roughly 18% seen once. There are many counts of this clonotype.

The material sequenced was blood. The chain couples TRBV7-2 to TRBJ2-5; D perhaps matches TRBD1 (5 bases). This TCR came from a man aged 40-55 years with Graves' hyperthyroidism. This chain's CDR3 is CASSLQGQETQYF. The CDR3 bases are TGTGCCAGCAGCTTACAGGGCCAAGAGACCCAGTACTTC.